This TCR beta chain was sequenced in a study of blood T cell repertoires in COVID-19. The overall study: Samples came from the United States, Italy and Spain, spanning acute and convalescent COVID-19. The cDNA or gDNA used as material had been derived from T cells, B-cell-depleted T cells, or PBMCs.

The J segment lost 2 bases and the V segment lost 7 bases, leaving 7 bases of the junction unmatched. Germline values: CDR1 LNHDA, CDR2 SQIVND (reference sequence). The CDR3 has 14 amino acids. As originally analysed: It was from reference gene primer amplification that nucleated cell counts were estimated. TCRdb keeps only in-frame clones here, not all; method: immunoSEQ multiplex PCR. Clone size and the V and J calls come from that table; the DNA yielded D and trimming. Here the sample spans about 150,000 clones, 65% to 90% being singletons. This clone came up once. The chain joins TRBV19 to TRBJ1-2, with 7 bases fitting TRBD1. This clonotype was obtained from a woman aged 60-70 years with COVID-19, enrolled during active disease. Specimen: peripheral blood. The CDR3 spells CASNRGPINYGYTF. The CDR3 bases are TGTGCCAGTAACAGGGGACCCATCAACTATGGCTACACCTTC.